This TCR beta chain was sequenced for a study of T cells in Graves' hyperthyroidism and ophthalmopathy (dated by TCRdb to the late 2010s). Background on the whole study: Peripheral blood was collected at initial diagnosis, before any treatment. To identify distinguishing TCR V-J signatures, a discovery cohort of 90 to 100 patients was used, comprising under 45 with Graves' ophthalmopathy and around 60 with stable Graves' hyperthyroidism. Prospective prediction of ophthalmopathy was tested in an independent validation cohort of some 19 hyperthyroidism patients and 15 to 17 patients who later progressed to ophthalmopathy. The 100 discovery patients were randomly split 7:3 into training and test sets. The study also compared thyroid tissue and blood T-cell repertoires from about six Graves' hyperthyroidism patients. Following sampling, methimazole starting at 30 mg daily was given to hyperthyroidism patients, and high-dose intravenous methylprednisolone was given to ophthalmopathy patients. According to the paper, TCR Vbeta CDR3 sequencing was carried out on around 140 peripheral blood samples, which came from around 43 ophthalmopathy, 75 to 80 hyperthyroidism and approximately 17 progressor patients. On the study overall, not on this receptor specifically: Ophthalmopathy was separated from stable hyperthyroidism by a 13 V-J signature model, with over 85% sensitivity and just over 81% specificity obtained in cross-validation and 80%/75% obtained in testing. No statistical method was used to set the sample size in advance, and investigators knew the group allocation. Most expanded thyroid clonotypes (frequency above 0.001) were also detected in blood, a finding suggesting that blood repertoires may reflect thyroid immune responses. During validation, the model predicted progression to ophthalmopathy a median of about 5.9 months ahead of onset, with more than 60% sensitivity and 72% to 80% specificity.

Taken from the germline V gene (reference sequence), the CDR1 and CDR2 loops are LNHDA and SQIVND. The CDR3 covers 14 residues, taking in both the cysteine and the phenylalanine. The sequence is cut down to CDR3 DNA, 42 bases in frame from base 1. V sheds 5 bases and J sheds 0 bases, leaving 8 bases between their ends. The TCR beta CDR3 regions were amplified from RNA transcripts. The first round of RT-PCR for the TCR CDR3 was performed with the HTBI primer set and the Qiagen OneStep RT-PCR kit. Libraries were constructed in a second round of multiplex PCR, after which size selection and purification were carried out. Sequencing of the libraries was done on an Illumina HiSeq2000 using paired-end 100 bp reads. Per the original workflow: Raw data were processed with SOAPnuke, discarding reads with adapters, uncalled bases, mean Phred below 15, or no exact constant-primer or identifier match. High-quality paired reads were merged with COPE v1.2.5, and unique nucleotide sequences were defined as clonotypes. Clonotypes were aligned to IMGT TRBV, TRBD and TRBJ reference segments using MiTCR v1.1. Analysis was restricted to V-J combinations with a frequency above 0.0001, which covered 99.2% of repertoires. The TCS score was defined as the ratio of F50 (clonal expansion) to E x V (chaos), calculated using BLOSUM62-based TCRdist between CDR3 peptides within each V-J. Welch's t-statistics and random forest reduced 500 to 550 V-J features to about 12, which were used in a naive Bayes classifier (R e1071). Using fastp trimming at Q25 and MiXCR clonotype assembly, TCRdb reanalyzed the public sequencing data and kept in-frame beta chains. Rows are combined by CDR3 protein, so each entry shows the most common genes and DNA. The authors' filters were not applied to this entry. Here the sample has approximately 430,000 distinct CDR3 sequences; 15% to 18% occur a single time. The leading ten clones occupy 12% to 15% of the sample.

Concerning this clonotype itself: This receptor's antigen is unknown. The record has no base qualities; no much larger clone is one base away.

A patient counted as having stable Graves' hyperthyroidism if no progression to ophthalmopathy occurred over 18 months of follow-up. Hyperthyroidism patients were aged 18 to 65 years and newly diagnosed, with disease duration of less than 2 months. Patients with uncontrolled infections, other autoimmune diseases, pregnancy or lactation were excluded. Diagnoses were based on clinical symptoms, serum thyroxine and TRAb, thyroid ultrasound and orbital computed tomography. PBMCs were separated from roughly 10 ml of fresh peripheral blood using Ficoll-Paque density gradient centrifugation. Trizol reagent was used to extract total RNA, and RNA quality was then checked on an Agilent 2100 Bioanalyzer.

Here the chain combines TRBV19 and TRBJ1-5, with no confidently assigned D gene. This clonotype originated in a woman younger than 35 with Graves' hyperthyroidism. The sequencing input was blood. The CDR3 has the sequence CASSSDVSNQPQHF. The base sequence is TGTGCCAGTAGTTCCGACGTTAGCAATCAGCCCCAGCATTTT.